This T cell receptor (beta chain) was profiled in a study of CD8 T cells in ankylosing spondylitis. Overall study findings and caveats: The clones that were linked to disease were reported to be significantly enriched in matched synovial fluid samples from ankylosing spondylitis patients. One TCR beta motif, made up of eight highly homologous variants, appeared characteristic of ankylosing spondylitis blood.

A few counts support this clonotype. Its antigen is unidentified. Germline V gene data show CDR1 as MGHRA and CDR2 as YSYEKL. The junction had 5 bases not matched to a gene; V was cut back by 5 bases and J by 4 bases. The length of the CDR3 is 15 residues. With molecular barcodes, quantitative 5'-RACE was used to make the TCR beta libraries. TCRdb passed the 5' RACE reads through MiXCR, listing each CDR3 protein once. The sample consists of approximately 550,000 distinct CDR3 sequences, roughly 13% of them appearing once. Sequencing was performed on blood, either unsorted or a sorted T cell fraction (not recorded which). This rearrangement joins TRBV4-1 to TRBJ1-6; 7 bases are shared with TRBD1. This receptor was obtained from a male donor with ankylosing spondylitis. CDR3 bases: TGCGCCAGCAGCAACACAGGGGCTTATAATTCACCCCTCCACTTT. It yields the protein CASSNTGAYNSPLHF.